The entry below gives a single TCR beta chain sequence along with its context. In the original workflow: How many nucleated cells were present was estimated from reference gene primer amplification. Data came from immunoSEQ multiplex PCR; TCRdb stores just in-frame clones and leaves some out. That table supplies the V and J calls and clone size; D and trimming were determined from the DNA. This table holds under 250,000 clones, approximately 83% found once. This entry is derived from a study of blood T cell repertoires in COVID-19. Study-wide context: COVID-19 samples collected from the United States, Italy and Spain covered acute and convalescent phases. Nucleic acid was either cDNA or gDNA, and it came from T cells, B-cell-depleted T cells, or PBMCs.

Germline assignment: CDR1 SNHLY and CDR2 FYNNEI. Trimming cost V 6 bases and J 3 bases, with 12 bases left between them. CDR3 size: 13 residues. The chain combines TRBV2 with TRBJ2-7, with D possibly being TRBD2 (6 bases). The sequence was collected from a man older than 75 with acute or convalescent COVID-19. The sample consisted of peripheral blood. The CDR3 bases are TGTGCCAGCAGGGAGGGGACGTTCTACGAGCAGTACTTC. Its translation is CASREGTFYEQYF.